The 2 T cell receptor beta chains given below trace back to one sample, sequenced in a study of control samples from healthy donors and cancer patients. Produced via immunoSEQ multiplex PCR; TCRdb's table is partial and in-frame only. Of about 130,000 clones listed, approximately 95% are singletons. Sequenced sample: blood. All receptors derive from a young man in good health.

Here the CDR3 reads CASGGGPVNYGYTF. The CDR3 DNA sequence: TGTGCCAGCGGGGGAGGGCCAGTTAACTATGGCTACACCTTC. The V and J genes are TRBV28 and TRBJ1-2; a possible D gene is TRBD1 (5 bases). Germline CDR1 is MDHEN and CDR2 is SYDVKM. The V and J ends lost 8 bases and 1 base respectively, with 14 bases between them. This CDR3 is built from 14 residues.

The chain is built from TRBV12-5 and TRBJ1-5; D unresolved. This CDR3 spans 17 amino acids. Germline V gene sequence: CDR1 LGHNT, CDR2 FRNRAP. V lost 6 bases and J 0 bases, leaving 18 bases between the germline ends. CDR3 nucleotide sequence: TGTGCTAGTGGGTCCGACCTCAGCCTTTATAGCAATCAGCCCCAGCATTTT. Translation: CASGSDLSLYSNQPQHF.